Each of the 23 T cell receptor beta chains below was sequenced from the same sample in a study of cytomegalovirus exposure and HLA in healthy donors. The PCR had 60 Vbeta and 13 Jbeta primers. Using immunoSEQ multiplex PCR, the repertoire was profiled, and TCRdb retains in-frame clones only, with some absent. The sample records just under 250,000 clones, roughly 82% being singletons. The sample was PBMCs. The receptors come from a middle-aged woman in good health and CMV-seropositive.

This chain's CDR3 is CASSETPSHYNEQFF. In DNA, the CDR3 is TGTGCCAGCAGTGAAACCCCAAGCCACTACAATGAGCAGTTCTTC. This chain connects TRBV6-1 to TRBJ2-1; no clear D. From germline, CDR1 is MNHNS and CDR2 SASEGT. CDR3 size: 15 residues. V was pared by 2 bases and J by 3 bases, with 11 bases between.

The CDR3 is CASSDRTGGRISSTDTQYF. Written as DNA, the CDR3 is TGTGCCAGCAGTGATAGGACAGGGGGTCGCATTTCTAGCACAGATACGCAGTATTTT. This chain uses TRBV6-1 with TRBJ2-3; 10 nucleotides line up with TRBD1. V lost 3 bases and J lost 0; bases outside the gene matches: 12. Germline assignment: CDR1 MNHNS and CDR2 SASEGT. CDR3 length: 19 residues.

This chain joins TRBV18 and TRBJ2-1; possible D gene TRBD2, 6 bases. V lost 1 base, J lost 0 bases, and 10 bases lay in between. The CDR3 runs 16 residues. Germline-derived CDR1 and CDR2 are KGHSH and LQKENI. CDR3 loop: CASSPLGGSSYNEQFF. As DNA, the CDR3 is TGTGCCAGCTCACCACTCGGAGGGAGCTCCTACAATGAGCAGTTCTTC.

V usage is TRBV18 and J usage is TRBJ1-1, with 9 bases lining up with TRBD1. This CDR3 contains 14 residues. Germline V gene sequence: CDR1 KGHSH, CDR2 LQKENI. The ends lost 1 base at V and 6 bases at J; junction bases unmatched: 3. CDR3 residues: CASSPQDRGAEAFF. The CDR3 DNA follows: TGTGCCAGCTCACCACAGGACAGGGGCGCTGAAGCTTTCTTT. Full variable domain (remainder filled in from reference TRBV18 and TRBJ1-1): NAGVMQNPRHLVRRRGQEARLRCSPMKGHSHVYWYRQLPEEGLKFMVYLQKENIIDESGMPKERFSAEFPKEGPSILRIQQVVRGDSAAYFCASSPQDRGAEAFFGQGTRLTVV.

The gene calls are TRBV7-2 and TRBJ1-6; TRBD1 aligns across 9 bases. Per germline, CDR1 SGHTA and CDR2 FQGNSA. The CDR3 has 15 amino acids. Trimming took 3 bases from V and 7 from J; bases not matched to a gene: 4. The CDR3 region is CASSFKGQGNSPLHF. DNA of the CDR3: TGTGCCAGCAGCTTCAAGGGACAGGGAAATTCACCCCTCCACTTT.

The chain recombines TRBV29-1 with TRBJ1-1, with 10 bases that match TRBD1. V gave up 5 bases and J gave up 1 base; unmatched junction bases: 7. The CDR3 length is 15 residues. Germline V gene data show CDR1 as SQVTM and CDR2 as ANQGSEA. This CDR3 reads CSVTGQGSPNTEAFF. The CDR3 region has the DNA TGCAGCGTTACGGGACAGGGGAGCCCGAACACTGAAGCTTTCTTT.

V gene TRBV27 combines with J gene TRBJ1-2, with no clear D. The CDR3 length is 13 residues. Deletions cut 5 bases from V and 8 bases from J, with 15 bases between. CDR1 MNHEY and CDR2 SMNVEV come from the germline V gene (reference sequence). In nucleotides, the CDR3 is TGTGCCAGCAGTGGTTTTCGGGCTAGCGGCTACACCTTC. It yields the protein CASSGFRASGYTF.

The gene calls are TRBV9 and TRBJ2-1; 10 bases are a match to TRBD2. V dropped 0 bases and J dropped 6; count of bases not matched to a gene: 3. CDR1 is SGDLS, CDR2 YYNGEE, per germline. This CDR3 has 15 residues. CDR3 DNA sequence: TGTGCCAGCAGCGTAGATTTAGCGGGAGGCAATGAGCAGTTCTTC. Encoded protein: CASSVDLAGGNEQFF.

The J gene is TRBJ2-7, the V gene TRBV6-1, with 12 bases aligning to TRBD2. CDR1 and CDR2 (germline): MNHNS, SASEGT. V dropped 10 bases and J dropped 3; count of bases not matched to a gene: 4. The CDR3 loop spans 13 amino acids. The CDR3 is CAIRTSGNYEQYF. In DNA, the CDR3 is TGTGCCATTCGGACTAGCGGGAACTACGAGCAGTACTTC.

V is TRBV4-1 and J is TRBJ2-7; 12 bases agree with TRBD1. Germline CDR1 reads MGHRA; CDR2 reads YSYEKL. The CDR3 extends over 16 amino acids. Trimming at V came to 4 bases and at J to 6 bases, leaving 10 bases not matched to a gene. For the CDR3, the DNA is TGCGCCAGCAGCCTTGGACGGGACAGGGGGCCCATCGAGCAGTACTTC. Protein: CASSLGRDRGPIEQYF.

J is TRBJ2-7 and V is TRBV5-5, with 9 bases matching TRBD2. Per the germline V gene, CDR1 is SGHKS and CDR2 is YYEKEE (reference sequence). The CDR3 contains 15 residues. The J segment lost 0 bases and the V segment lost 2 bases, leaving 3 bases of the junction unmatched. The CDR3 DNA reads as TGTGCCAGCAGCTTTGATAGCGGGAGCTCCTACGAGCAGTACTTC. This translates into CASSFDSGSSYEQYF. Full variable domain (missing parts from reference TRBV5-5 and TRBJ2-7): DAGVTQSPTHLIKTRGQQVTLRCSPISGHKSVSWYQQVLGQGPQFIFQYYEKEERGRGNFPDRFSARQFPNYSSELNVNALLLGDSALYLCASSFDSGSSYEQYFGPGTRLTVT.

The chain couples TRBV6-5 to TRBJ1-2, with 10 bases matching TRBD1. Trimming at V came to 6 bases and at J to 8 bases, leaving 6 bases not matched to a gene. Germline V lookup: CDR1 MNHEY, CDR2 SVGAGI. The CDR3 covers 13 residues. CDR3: CASRGTGVIGYTF. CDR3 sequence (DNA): TGTGCCAGCAGGGGGACAGGGGTGATCGGCTACACCTTC.

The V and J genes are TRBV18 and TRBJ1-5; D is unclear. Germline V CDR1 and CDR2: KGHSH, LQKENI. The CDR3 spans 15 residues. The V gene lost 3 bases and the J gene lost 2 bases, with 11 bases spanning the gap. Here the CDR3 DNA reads TGTGCCAGCTCACCCTCTGGCTCCCGCAATCAGCCCCAGCATTTT. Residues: CASSPSGSRNQPQHF.

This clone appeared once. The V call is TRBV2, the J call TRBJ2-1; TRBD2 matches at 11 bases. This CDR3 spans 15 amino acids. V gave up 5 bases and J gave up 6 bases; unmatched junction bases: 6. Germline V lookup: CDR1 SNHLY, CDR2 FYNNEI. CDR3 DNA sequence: TGTGCCAGCAGTTCCCTAGCGGGGGGCCCCAATGAGCAGTTCTTC. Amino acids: CASSSLAGGPNEQFF.

CDR3 in DNA: TGTGCCAGCCCCCCGGCGGGTCTAGTCACTGAAGCTTTCTTT. Translating gives CASPPAGLVTEAFF. This chain uses TRBV6-1 with TRBJ1-1; D remains ambiguous. This CDR3 has 14 residues. Germline CDR1 and CDR2: MNHNS and SASEGT. V shed 8 bases and J shed 4 bases, with 17 bases lying between them.

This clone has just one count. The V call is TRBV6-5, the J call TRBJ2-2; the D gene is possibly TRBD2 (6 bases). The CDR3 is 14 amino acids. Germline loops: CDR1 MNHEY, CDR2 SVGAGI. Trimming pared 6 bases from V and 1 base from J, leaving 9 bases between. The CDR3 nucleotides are TGTGCCAGCAGCCGGACTATGAACACCGGGGAGCTGTTTTTT. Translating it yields CASSRTMNTGELFF.

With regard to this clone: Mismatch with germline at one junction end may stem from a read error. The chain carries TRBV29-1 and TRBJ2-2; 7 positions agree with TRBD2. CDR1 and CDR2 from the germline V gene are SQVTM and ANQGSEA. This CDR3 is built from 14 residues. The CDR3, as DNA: TGCAGCGTCTCCACCGGGGGGAACAACGGGGAGCTGTTTTTT. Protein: CSVSTGGNNGELFF.

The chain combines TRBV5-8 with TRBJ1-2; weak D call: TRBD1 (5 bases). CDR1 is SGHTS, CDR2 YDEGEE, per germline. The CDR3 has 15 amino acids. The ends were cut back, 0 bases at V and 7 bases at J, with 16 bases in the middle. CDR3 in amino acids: CASSLASAGRSGYTF. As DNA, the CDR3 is TGTGCCAGCAGCTTGGCCTCGGCAGGGAGGAGTGGCTACACCTTC.

In DNA form, the CDR3 reads TGCGCCAGCAGCCACGTTTCTAACTATGGCTACACCTTC. It specifies CASSHVSNYGYTF. V gene TRBV4-3 combines with J gene TRBJ1-2; D remains ambiguous. CDR3 length: 13 amino acids. V lost 3 bases, J lost 0 bases, and 5 bases lay in between. Germline V lookup: CDR1 LGHNA, CDR2 YSLEER.

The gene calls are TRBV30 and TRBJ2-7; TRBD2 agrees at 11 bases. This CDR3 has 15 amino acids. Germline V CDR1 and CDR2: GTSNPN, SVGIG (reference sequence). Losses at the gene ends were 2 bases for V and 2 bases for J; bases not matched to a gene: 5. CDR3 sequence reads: CAWSPGTSGTYEQYF. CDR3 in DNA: TGTGCCTGGAGTCCCGGGACTAGCGGTACCTACGAGCAGTACTTC.

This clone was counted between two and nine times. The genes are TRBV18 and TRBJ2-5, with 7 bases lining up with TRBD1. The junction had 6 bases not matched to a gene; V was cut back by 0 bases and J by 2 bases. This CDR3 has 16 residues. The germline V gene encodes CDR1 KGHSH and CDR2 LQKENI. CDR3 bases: TGTGCCAGCTCACCACCAGGGACAGCTATGCAAGAGACCCAGTACTTC. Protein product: CASSPPGTAMQETQYF. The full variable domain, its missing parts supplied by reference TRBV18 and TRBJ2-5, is NAGVMQNPRHLVRRRGQEARLRCSPMKGHSHVYWYRQLPEEGLKFMVYLQKENIIDESGMPKERFSAEFPKEGPSILRIQQVVRGDSAAYFCASSPPGTAMQETQYFGPGTRLLVL.

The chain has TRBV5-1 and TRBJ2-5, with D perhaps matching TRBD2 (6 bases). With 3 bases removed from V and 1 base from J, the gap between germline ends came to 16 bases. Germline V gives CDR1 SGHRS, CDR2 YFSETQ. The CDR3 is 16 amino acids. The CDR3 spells CASSSLPKLAQETQYF. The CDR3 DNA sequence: TGCGCCAGCAGCTCATTGCCTAAACTAGCCCAAGAGACCCAGTACTTC.

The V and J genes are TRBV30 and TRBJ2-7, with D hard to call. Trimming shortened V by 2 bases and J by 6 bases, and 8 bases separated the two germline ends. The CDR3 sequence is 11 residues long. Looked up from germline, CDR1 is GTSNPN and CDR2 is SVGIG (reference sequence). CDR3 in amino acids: CAWSSVSEQYF. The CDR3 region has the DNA TGTGCCTGGAGTTCCGTTAGCGAGCAGTACTTC.